These 16 T cell receptor beta chains were all obtained from the same sample, sequenced in a study of tissue T cells after allogeneic stem cell transplantation. The assay was immunoSEQ multiplex PCR, and TCRdb's table has in-frame clones only and misses some. The sample yields 15,000 to 20,000 clones, around 70% seen once. What was sequenced was spleen. These receptors came from a female BALB/c mouse in good health. As its MHC haplotype, the strain has H2-d.

Remarks on this clone: Gene names and germline refer to mouse. Read coverage stops 1 residue before the CDR3 terminus; the germline J gene supplies the remainder. This chain joins TRBV4 and TRBJ2-1, with TRBD2 matching 8 bases. This CDR3 spans 15 amino acids. The V segment lost 3 bases and the J segment 7 bases; nucleotides outside the gene matches: 8. Germline V gene sequence: CDR1 LGHDT, CDR2 YNNKQL (reference sequence). The CDR3 bases that were read are TGTGCCAGCAGCTACGGACTGGGCTCGTGGGCTGAGCAGTTC. Translated, it gives CASSYGLGSWAEQF. Given in full, the CDR3 is CASSYGLGSWAEQFF.

Worth noting for this clone: Gene names follow the mouse nomenclature. From the germline J gene comes the end of the CDR3, since the read stops 1 residue before it. The chain uses TRBV19 and TRBJ1-3; no definite D call. V was cut by 4 bases and J by 2 bases, with 10 bases left in between. This CDR3 comprises 14 residues. Germline V CDR1 and CDR2: FNHDT, SITEND (reference sequence). CDR3 region: CASSPSGTGNTLYF. The DNA read from the CDR3 is TGTGCCAGCAGTCCCTCGGGGACTGGAAATACGCTCTAT.

Comment on this clone: Mouse gene names apply. Sequencing ends 1 residue short of the CDR3 end; the germline J gene provides the rest. V gene TRBV5 combines with J gene TRBJ1-5, with D uncertain. Germline lookup yields CDR1 LGHNA and CDR2 YNLKQL (reference sequence). This CDR3 is 14 amino acids long. The V gene lost 0 bases and the J gene lost 0 bases, with 3 bases spanning the gap. The CDR3 region is CASSQDNNNQAPLF. The part of the CDR3 DNA that was read is TGTGCCAGCAGCCAAGACAATAACAACCAGGCTCCGCTT.

On this clone: The listed genes are named as in mouse. The sequenced fragment ends 1 residue before the CDR3 boundary, so the rest is inferred from the germline J gene. Other DNA sequences in the sample encode the same CDR3. This sequence joins TRBV13-2 and TRBJ2-4; D gene ambiguous. V shed 0 bases and J shed 0 bases, with 5 bases lying between them. Looked up from germline, CDR1 is NNHNN and CDR2 is SYGAGS (reference sequence). CDR3 length equals 14 residues. The sequenced CDR3 bases are TGTGCCAGCGGTGATGCAAGGAGTCAAAACACCTTGTAC. This sequence encodes CASGDARSQNTLY. The CDR3 in its entirety is CASGDARSQNTLYF.

Of note for this clone: Genes and germline are mouse. The read ends 1 residue shy of where the CDR3 ends; the end is completed using the germline J gene. The V gene is TRBV24, the J gene TRBJ1-4; tentative D call: TRBD1 (6 bases). V lost 3 bases, J lost 3 bases, and 11 bases lay in between. CDR3 size: 15 residues. CDR1 is KGHTA, CDR2 FRNEEI, per germline. The part of the CDR3 DNA that was read is TGTGCCAGCAGTCTCGTTCAGGGGACCAACGAAAGATTATTT. Protein sequence: CASSLVQGTNERLF. The whole CDR3 reads CASSLVQGTNERLFF.

Notes on this clone: The gene names given are mouse names. Sequencing ends 1 residue short of the CDR3 end; the germline J gene provides the rest. The chain employs TRBV15 and TRBJ2-1; TRBD1 agrees at 9 bases. CDR1 is SGHND, CDR2 FRSKSL, per germline. This CDR3 region has 13 residues. V trimming: 5 bases; J trimming: 7 bases; junction bases outside the gene matches: 3. CDR3 DNA, as far as it was read: TGTGCCAGCAGTCCCGGGACAGGGGCTGAGCAGTTC. Residues: CASSPGTGAEQF. The CDR3 as a whole reads CASSPGTGAEQFF.

As concerns this clone: The genes are named according to mouse. The read ends 1 residue early relative to the CDR3; the germline J gene fills the gap. This rearrangement joins TRBV1 to TRBJ1-6; a weak D match, TRBD1 (5 bases). TRBJ1-6 is assigned to the ORF class and has an uncertain function. The germline V gene encodes CDR1 NSQYPW and CDR2 LRSPGD (reference sequence). The length of the CDR3 is 15 residues. Trimming cost V 1 base and J 4 bases, with 8 bases left between them. CDR3 loop: CTCSAGQNYNSPLYF. The sequenced CDR3 bases are TGCACCTGCAGTGCAGGACAGAATTATAATTCGCCCCTCTAC.

As for this clone: The gene names given are mouse names. The missing CDR3 end, 1 residue past where the read stops, is filled in from the germline J gene. The chain recombines TRBV14 with TRBJ2-5, with 10 bases lining up with TRBD1. The CDR3 runs 15 residues. Germline V lookup: CDR1 SGHDT, CDR2 FRDEAV. J gave up 5 bases and V 5 bases, and 8 bases lay outside the gene matches. CDR3 loop: CASSPPGQGRDTQYF. CDR3 bases read: TGTGCCAGCAGCCCTCCGGGACAGGGGCGAGACACCCAGTAC.

With respect to this clone: Germline and genes here are mouse. Read sequence stops 1 residue before the CDR3 end, and the germline J gene provides the missing end. V gene TRBV5 combines with J gene TRBJ1-4; possibly TRBD1 for D (5 bases). The V and J ends lost 0 bases and 3 bases respectively, with 8 bases between them. The germline gives CDR1 LGHNA, CDR2 YNLKQL (reference sequence). This CDR3 has 15 amino acids. Partial CDR3 DNA: TGTGCCAGCAGCCAAGATCAGGGACCCAACGAAAGATTATTT. Protein product: CASSQDQGPNERLF. The whole CDR3 sequence is CASSQDQGPNERLFF.

This clone was counted only a few times. Gene names and germline match the mouse. The read gets to within 1 residue of the CDR3 end, and the germline J gene fills in the rest. The V gene is TRBV1, the J gene TRBJ2-1, with 12 bases aligning to TRBD2. There are 15 residues in the CDR3. Trimming at V came to 4 bases and at J to 7 bases, leaving 5 bases not matched to a gene. The germline CDR1 and CDR2 sequences are NSQYPW and LRSPGD (reference sequence). Incomplete CDR3 DNA: TGCACCTGCAGTGGGACCGGGACTGGGGGGGCTGAGCAGTTC. It specifies CTCSGTGTGGAEQF. The whole CDR3 region reads CTCSGTGTGGAEQFF.

Worth noting for this clone: Gene names are mouse gene names. The read is 1 residue too short to cover the CDR3 end, so that end is filled in from the germline J gene. This sequence joins TRBV20 and TRBJ1-1; tentatively, D is TRBD1 (5 bases). The V end was cut by 1 base, the J end by 3 bases, with 9 bases between. The length of the CDR3 is 13 residues. The germline V gene has CDR1 GFQATS and CDR2 STVNSAI. CDR3 DNA (partial): TGTGGTGCTAGGGCAGGGAAGGACACAGAAGTCTTC. Its protein is CGARAGKDTEVF. From start to end, the CDR3 is CGARAGKDTEVFF.

In the case of this clone: The genes are named according to mouse. With the read ending 1 residue before the CDR3 end, the germline J gene is used to fill in that end. The J gene is TRBJ2-3, the V gene TRBV26, with unresolved D. The CDR3 contains 12 residues. CDR1 is KGHPV, CDR2 FQNQEV, per germline (reference sequence). V lost 2 bases and J 3 bases, leaving 3 bases between the germline ends. The DNA read from the CDR3 is TGTGCCAGCAGTCTGGGCGCAGAAACGCTGTAT. It specifies CASSLGAETLY. The CDR3 in full is CASSLGAETLYF.

A word on this clone: Gene labels here are mouse ones. Coverage ceases 1 residue before the CDR3 finishes, and the germline J gene fills in the end. The chain uses TRBV31 and TRBJ2-1; the D gene could be TRBD1 or TRBD2 (5 bases each). The V end lost 0 bases, the J end lost 5 bases, and 8 bases lay between the germline ends. The CDR3 is 13 residues long. Germline lookup yields CDR1 GKSSPN and CDR2 SITVG. The CDR3 sequence is CAWSLGPDAEQFF. Partial CDR3 DNA: TGTGCCTGGAGTCTGGGGCCTGATGCTGAGCAGTTC.

In regard to this clone: Gene labels here are mouse ones. Partial CDR3 DNA: TGTGCCTGGAGTCTACGGGGGGGGTACACAGAAGTCTTC. Translated, it gives CAWSLRGGYTEVF. Given in full, the CDR3 is CAWSLRGGYTEVFF. The rearrangement links TRBV31 to TRBJ1-1; D might be TRBD1 (5 bases). The sequence runs out 1 residue before the end of the CDR3; the remainder is reconstructed from the germline J gene. In germline, CDR1 is GKSSPN, CDR2 SITVG. V lost 0 bases and J 3 bases, leaving 11 bases between the germline ends. This CDR3 spans 14 amino acids. The full variable domain, its missing parts supplied by reference TRBV31 and TRBJ1-1, is AQTIHQWPVAEIKAVGSPLSLGCTIKGKSSPNLYWYWQATGGTLQQLFYSITVGQVESVVQLNLSASRPKDDQFILSTEKLLLSHSGFYLCAWSLRGGYTEVFFGKGTRLTVV.

A word on this clone: The genes and germline here are from mouse. The CDR3 extends 1 residue past the end of the read, so its final part is completed from the germline J gene. The chain combines TRBV13-2 with TRBJ1-2; weak D call: TRBD1 (5 bases). The CDR3 sequence is 13 residues long. CDR1 and CDR2 (germline): NNHNN, SYGAGS (reference sequence). Trimming took off 2 bases at V and 4 bases at J, with 9 bases between the two ends. The CDR3 region is CASGEGGGSDYTF. The part of the CDR3 DNA that was read is TGTGCCAGCGGTGAGGGGGGAGGCTCCGACTACACC.

Only a few counts were recorded for this clone. Gene names denote mouse genes. The observed sequence ends 1 residue before the CDR3 terminus, with the missing tail filled in from the germline J gene. The gene calls are TRBV14 and TRBJ2-7; TRBD1 agrees at 9 bases. This CDR3 has 13 residues. After removal of 5 bases from V and 7 bases from J, the junction contained 7 bases not matched to a gene. CDR1 and CDR2 (germline): SGHDT, FRDEAV. The DNA read from the CDR3 is TGTGCCAGCAGGTCACAGGGGGCAGGAGAACAGTAC. This sequence encodes CASRSQGAGEQY. The entire CDR3 protein is CASRSQGAGEQYF.